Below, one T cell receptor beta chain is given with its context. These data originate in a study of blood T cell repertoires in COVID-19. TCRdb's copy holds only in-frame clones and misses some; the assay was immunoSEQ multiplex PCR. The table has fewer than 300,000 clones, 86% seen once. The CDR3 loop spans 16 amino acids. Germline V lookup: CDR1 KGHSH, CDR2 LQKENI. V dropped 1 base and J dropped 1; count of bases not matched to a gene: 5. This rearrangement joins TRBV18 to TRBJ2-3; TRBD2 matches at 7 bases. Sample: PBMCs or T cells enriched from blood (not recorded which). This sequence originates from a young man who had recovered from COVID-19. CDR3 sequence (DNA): TGTGCCAGCTCACCACTCCTAGCGGACCGCACAGATACGCAGTATTTT. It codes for CASSPLLADRTDTQYF.